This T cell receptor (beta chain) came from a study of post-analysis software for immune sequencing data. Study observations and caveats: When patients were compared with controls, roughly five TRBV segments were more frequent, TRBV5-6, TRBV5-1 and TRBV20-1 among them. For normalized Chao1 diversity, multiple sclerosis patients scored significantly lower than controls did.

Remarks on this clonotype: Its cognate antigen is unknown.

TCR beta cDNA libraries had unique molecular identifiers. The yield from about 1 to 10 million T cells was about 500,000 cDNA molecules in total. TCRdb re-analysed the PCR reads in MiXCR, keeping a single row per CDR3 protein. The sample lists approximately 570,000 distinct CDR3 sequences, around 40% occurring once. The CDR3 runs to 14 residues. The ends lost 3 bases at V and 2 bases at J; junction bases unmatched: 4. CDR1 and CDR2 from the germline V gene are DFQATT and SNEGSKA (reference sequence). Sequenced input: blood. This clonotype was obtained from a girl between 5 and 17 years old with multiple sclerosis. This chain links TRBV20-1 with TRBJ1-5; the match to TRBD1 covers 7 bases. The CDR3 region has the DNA TGCAGTGCTAGGACAGGGTGGGGCAATCAGCCCCAGCATTTT. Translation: CSARTGWGNQPQHF.